This TCR beta chain is from a study of T-cell memory formation after mild COVID-19 (dated by TCRdb to 2020 to 2022). Regarding the study in general: Most TCR sequence clusters were specific to one of the two donors. T-cell clones expanding and contracting after mild COVID-19 in two donors were tracked by longitudinal TCRalpha and TCRbeta repertoire sequencing. The cohort was made up of two young adult volunteers, one female and one male, who were previously healthy. General findings and caveats noted by the study authors: Only two mild cases were covered by the study, and larger cohorts that include severe cases with pre-infection samples were considered necessary. SARS-CoV-2 specificity of the second-wave clones peaking on day 37 was not confirmed. From day 15 to 85, contracting clones showed balanced CD4/CD8 phenotypes, whereas a second wave of clones that expanded from day 15 to 37 leaned towards CD4+. Contracting CD4+ clones appeared mostly in the CM and EM memory subsets, whereas CD8+ clones were enriched in EMRA. Some responding clones were detected in pre-infection memory, suggesting pre-existing cross-reactive memory T cells joined the SARS-CoV-2 response.

Ficoll-Paque density gradient centrifugation was the method used to isolate PBMCs. A remark on this clonotype: Its antigen is currently not known. Base qualities are not recorded, but no much larger clone differs from it by a single base.

Sequencing instrument: Illumina NovaSeq 6000. Using 5'RACE with constant-segment primers, TCRalpha and TCRbeta cDNA libraries were constructed, with sample barcodes and unique molecular identifiers added in the process. Trizol reagent was used to extract RNA from every sample. Amplification of the libraries took two PCR steps, and the second step added a second sample barcode plus Illumina TruSeq adapters. Libraries were sequenced on an Illumina NovaSeq with 2 x 150 bp paired-end reads. The authors' pipeline ran thus. The reads were demultiplexed and collapsed into UMI-guided consensus sequences using migec v1.2.7. With mixcr v2.1.11, UMI consensuses were aligned to TRA and TRB V and J templates and assembled into clonotypes. A clonotype was counted as expanded or contracted only if both edgeR and NoisET called the change significant, with noise models trained on biological replicates. edgeR calls used a false discovery rate-adjusted p below 0.01 and a log2 fold-change threshold of 1. As an exploratory analysis of dynamics, max-normalized trajectories of the 1000 most abundant clonotypes were examined with PCA combined with hierarchical clustering. Separately sequenced CD4+ and CD8+ repertoires were used to assign a CD4 or CD8 phenotype to each responding clone. TCRdb cleaned the public reads at Q25 with fastp, built clones with MiXCR and kept in-frame beta chains. Under each unique CDR3 protein, matching rows form one entry showing the most common genes and DNA. The V and J calls, along with clone size, are taken from TCRdb and not from the paper's own processing. Present in this sample are 150,000 to 200,000 distinct CDR3 sequences, roughly 31% of which were seen just once. Together, the top ten hold 12% of the sample.

From its cysteine to its phenylalanine, the CDR3 spans 16 amino acids. Only the CDR3 part of the read is kept: 48 bases, read in frame from the first base. V is reduced by 4 bases and J by 3 bases, leaving a spacing of 16 bases between them. Recombination joined TRBV12-3 or TRBV12-4 with TRBJ1-5; the D gene is unclear. The sequencing input was PBMCs or a T cell subset sorted from them (not recorded which). The clonotype was recovered from an adult woman who had mild COVID-19 (a few samples of this study predate the infection). The sample titles of this study are shuffled in the database, so cell type and time point are left out; the donor was told from shared clones. The CDR3 here reads CASSSGFDGINQPQHF. The bases read TGTGCCAGCAGTTCGGGATTTGACGGTATCAATCAGCCCCAGCATTTT.